These 19 T cell receptor beta chains came from one sample sequenced in a study of OX40 agonist ivuxolimab in advanced cancers. Method: immunoSEQ multiplex PCR; TCRdb's copy keeps in-frame clones and lacks some. Among 65,000 to 75,000 clones listed, approximately 78% were seen once. The sequencing here drew on CD4+ or CD8+ T cells sorted from blood, taken in a trial of the OX40 agonist ivuxolimab. These receptor sequences come from an adult with an advanced solid tumor such as melanoma, head and neck, liver or kidney cancer.

V and J are TRBV9 and TRBJ1-2; maybe TRBD1 (6 bases). V was clipped by 3 bases and J by 6 bases, with 15 bases between them. Germline-derived CDR1 and CDR2 are SGDLS and YYNGEE. The CDR3 is 14 amino acids. The CDR3 protein is CASSGGAGTDGYTF. DNA of the CDR3: TGTGCCAGCAGCGGGGGGGCAGGAACAGATGGCTACACCTTC.

J is TRBJ2-1 and V is TRBV23-1; no definite D call. TRBV23-1 is filed as an ORF, its function uncertain. The CDR3 sequence is 20 residues long. V dropped 0 bases and J dropped 2 bases, with 23 bases sitting between them. DNA for the CDR3: TGCGCCAGCAGTCAATCGCCCCCTTATTTTGCGGCCAGACCCTACAATGAGCAGTTCTTC. Translation gives CASSQSPPYFAARPYNEQFF.

The chain has TRBV28 and TRBJ2-7; D is perhaps TRBD2 (6 bases). The CDR3 consists of 15 residues. Trimming left V 3 bases short and J 5 bases short, with 17 bases between. Per the germline V gene, CDR1 is MDHEN and CDR2 is SYDVKM. The CDR3 region has the DNA TGTGCCAGCAGTTTCCAAAGGCGGGGAGAGAACGAGCAGTACTTC. Its translation is CASSFQRRGENEQYF.

The CDR3 loop is CASSSHPGIAGNTIYF. The CDR3 coding sequence is TGTGCCAGTAGTTCCCACCCAGGGATCGCTGGAAACACCATATATTTT. The rearrangement links TRBV19 to TRBJ1-3; TRBD1 might be the D (5 bases). V dropped 5 bases and J dropped 2 bases, with 16 bases sitting between them. From germline, CDR1 is LNHDA and CDR2 SQIVND (reference sequence). The CDR3 is 16 amino acids.

This rearrangement joins TRBV6-4 to TRBJ2-1, with 7 bases aligning to TRBD1. The ends lost 1 base at V and 12 bases at J; junction bases unmatched: 15. Germline V CDR1 and CDR2: MRHNA, SNTAGT. This CDR3 comprises 16 residues. CDR3 coding DNA: TGTGCCAGCAGTGACTGGGTGTCCCGGGGACAGATTGGGCAGTTCTTC. It specifies CASSDWVSRGQIGQFF.

This clone was detected only a few times. The chain couples TRBV10-3 to TRBJ2-5; 9 nucleotides match TRBD2. CDR1 is ENHRY and CDR2 is SYGVKD in the germline V gene. The CDR3 is 13 amino acids. V lost 7 bases, J lost 5 bases, and 5 bases stayed unmatched. The CDR3 DNA follows: TGTGCCATCAAGGCGGGAGGGGGGGAGACCCAGTACTTC. Translating it yields CAIKAGGGETQYF.

On this clone: Other nucleotide sequences from this sample produce the same CDR3. J is TRBJ1-2 and V is TRBV5-1, with 7 positions matching TRBD1. V gave up 4 bases and J gave up 2 bases; unmatched junction bases: 8. The CDR3 totals 15 residues. Germline loops: CDR1 SGHRS, CDR2 YFSETQ. The CDR3: CASSVTGEENYGYTF. CDR3 nucleotides: TGCGCCAGCAGCGTAACAGGGGAGGAAAACTATGGCTACACCTTC.

V is TRBV11-2 and J is TRBJ1-1; D is unresolved. The V gene's germline CDR1 is SGHAT and CDR2 FQNNGV. The CDR3 is 13 residues long. Trimming pared 4 bases from V and 6 bases from J, leaving 12 bases between. CDR3 DNA: TGTGCCAGCAGCTACGTATCAGGCGCTGAAGCTTTCTTT. The encoded protein is CASSYVSGAEAFF.

The chain uses TRBV28 and TRBJ1-5; 9 nucleotides align to TRBD1. This CDR3 spans 15 amino acids. Germline CDR1 and CDR2: MDHEN and SYDVKM. With V trimmed by 6 bases and J by 3 bases, 6 bases remained unmatched. The CDR3 is CASSRRDRVNQPQHF. Here the CDR3 DNA reads TGTGCCAGCAGCCGCCGGGACAGGGTCAATCAGCCCCAGCATTTT.

The chain uses TRBV15 and TRBJ1-2, with D perhaps TRBD1 (5 bases). V lost 1 base and J lost 3, with 6 bases in between. This CDR3 region has 13 residues. Germline CDR1 and CDR2: LNHNV and YYDKDF (reference sequence). CDR3 coding DNA: TGTGCCACCAGCAGAGGACAGCACTATGGCTACACCTTC. It encodes CATSRGQHYGYTF.

The CDR3, as DNA: TGTGCCAGCAGCTCCGATTCAGTCCGGGTCGCTTTTGGCTACACCTTC. Residues: CASSSDSVRVAFGYTF. The chain couples TRBV5-4 to TRBJ1-2; D is ambiguous. Trimming took 3 bases from V and 7 from J, leaving 22 bases between them. CDR3 length: 16 residues. Germline CDR1 reads SGHNT; CDR2 reads YYREEE (reference sequence).

This clone was picked up a small number of times. DNA for the CDR3: TGTGCCAGCAGCTTAGACACGATCACAGATACGCAGTATTTT. Translating gives CASSLDTITDTQYF. The chain combines TRBV11-2 with TRBJ2-3, with D unresolved. The CDR3 spans 14 residues. In germline, CDR1 is SGHAT, CDR2 FQNNGV. Trimming pared 0 bases from V and 2 bases from J, leaving 6 bases between.

This clone showed up just a few times. V and J are TRBV2 and TRBJ2-2; 9 bases match TRBD2. V lost 8 bases and J lost 5; bases outside the gene matches: 12. Germline V gene sequence: CDR1 SNHLY, CDR2 FYNNEI. The CDR3 length is 16 residues. CDR3 in amino acids: CASARAGGPGTGELFF. DNA for the CDR3: TGTGCCAGCGCCCGCGCGGGAGGGCCGGGTACCGGGGAGCTGTTTTTT.

This clone was observed once. CDR3 region: CASRGSRGPNTEAFF. CDR3 sequence (DNA): TGTGCCAGCAGGGGATCGAGGGGCCCGAACACTGAAGCTTTCTTT. The gene calls are TRBV2 and TRBJ1-1, with D possibly matching TRBD1 (5 bases). Trimming left V 6 bases short and J 1 base short, with 15 bases between. Germline CDR1 and CDR2: SNHLY and FYNNEI. This CDR3 comprises 15 residues.

The chain combines TRBV6-5 with TRBJ1-1, with 9 bases that match TRBD1. This CDR3 comprises 14 residues. The germline V gene has CDR1 MNHEY and CDR2 SVGAGI. V lost 7 bases and J lost 6; bases outside the gene matches: 9. In DNA form, the CDR3 reads TGTGCCAGCATCAAGACAGGGGGGGCAGCTGAAGCTTTCTTT. Protein sequence: CASIKTGGAAEAFF.

The chain is built from TRBV11-3 and TRBJ2-7, with D hard to call. V shed 3 bases and J shed 4 bases, with 4 bases lying between them. The germline CDR1 and CDR2 sequences are SGHNT and YENEEA. The CDR3 runs to 11 residues. The CDR3 DNA reads as TGTGCCAGCAGCTTTAAATACGAGCAGTACTTC. Amino acids: CASSFKYEQYF.

The chain employs TRBV19 and TRBJ1-5; D is undetermined. CDR3 length: 15 residues. CDR1 is LNHDA and CDR2 is SQIVND in the germline V gene (reference sequence). Trimming cost V 7 bases and J 4 bases, with 17 bases left between them. CDR3 region: CASTPGGSRNQPQHF. The CDR3, as DNA: TGTGCCAGTACCCCGGGAGGGTCTAGAAATCAGCCCCAGCATTTT.

V is TRBV27 and J is TRBJ2-2; 7 bases align to TRBD2. This CDR3 spans 13 amino acids. Germline V gene sequence: CDR1 MNHEY, CDR2 SMNVEV (reference sequence). J lost 7 bases, V lost 11 bases, and 10 bases had no gene match. The CDR3: CACGGRGRGELFF. The CDR3 DNA follows: TGTGCCTGCGGGGGTAGGGGTCGCGGGGAGCTGTTTTTT.

By sample share, this clone is medium-sized. J is TRBJ1-4 and V is TRBV11-2, with D unresolved. V was clipped by 5 bases and J by 8 bases, with 18 bases between them. The CDR3 is 15 residues long. Germline lookup yields CDR1 SGHAT and CDR2 FQNNGV. CDR3 sequence: CASSTPGGQVEKLFF. The CDR3 DNA follows: TGTGCCAGCAGCACCCCCGGAGGGCAGGTCGAAAAACTGTTTTTT.